Below are 9 T cell receptor beta chains sequenced from a single sample in a study of T cells in Graves' hyperthyroidism and ophthalmopathy. Template material for amplifying TCR beta CDR3 regions consisted of RNA transcripts. Researchers ran a first-round RT-PCR on the TCR CDR3 using the HTBI primer set. MiXCR, run by TCRdb on the multiplex PCR reads, gives a single entry per CDR3 protein. The repertoire holds hundreds of thousands of distinct CDR3 sequences, with about 45% as singletons. The sample taken for sequencing was peripheral blood or thyroid tissue (not recorded which). These TCRs come from an adult man with Graves' disease, either hyperthyroidism or ophthalmopathy (not recorded which).

This clonotype has only a few counts. The chain links TRBV4-1 to TRBJ2-7; 9 bases align to TRBD2. This CDR3 spans 15 amino acids. V lost 4 bases to trimming and J lost 5 bases; unmatched junction nucleotides: 9. Germline-derived CDR1 and CDR2 are MGHRA and YSYEKL. CDR3 nucleotide sequence: TGCGCCAGCAGCCCGGGACTAGCAGTCCGGGACGAGCAGTACTTC. Amino acid sequence: CASSPGLAVRDEQYF.

This clonotype was picked up a small number of times. The genes are TRBV20-1 and TRBJ1-3; possibly TRBD1 for D (6 bases). The CDR3 is made up of 15 amino acids. The V end was cut by 0 bases, the J end by 5 bases, with 14 bases between. Germline CDR1 reads DFQATT; CDR2 reads SNEGSKA (reference sequence). The CDR3 bases are TGCAGTGCTAGAGATATGGGGGGGCAGCGAAACACCATATATTTT. It yields the protein CSARDMGGQRNTIYF.

This clonotype has a single count. CDR3 bases: TGCAGTGCGCCGGGACAGGGACTCGAGCAGTACTTC. Its protein is CSAPGQGLEQYF. This chain uses TRBV20-1 with TRBJ2-7, with 9 bases fitting TRBD1. With 6 bases clipped from V and 6 bases from J, the junction kept 6 bases outside the gene matches. Germline-derived CDR1 and CDR2 are DFQATT and SNEGSKA (reference sequence). The CDR3 length is 12 residues.

A remark on this clonotype: A much larger clone differs by one base, so this may be a read error. The gene calls are TRBV2 and TRBJ1-2; TRBD1 matches 9 bases. Per the germline V gene, CDR1 is SNHLY and CDR2 is FYNNEI. CDR3 length: 16 amino acids. V lost 5 bases to trimming and J lost 1 base; unmatched junction nucleotides: 8. CDR3 amino acids: CASSTGGRRNNYGYTF. As DNA, the CDR3 is TGTGCCAGCAGTACAGGGGGCCGGAGGAATAACTATGGCTACACCTTC.

The chain has TRBV7-9 and TRBJ1-5, with unresolved D. There are 14 residues in the CDR3. V was trimmed by 3 bases and J by 11 bases, leaving 17 bases between them. CDR1 is SEHNR and CDR2 is FQNEAQ in the germline V gene (reference sequence). CDR3 nucleotide sequence: TGTGCCAGCAGCTTGGGAGGGCTGGGAGAGACCCAGCATTTT. This gives the protein CASSLGGLGETQHF.

The chain joins TRBV29-1 to TRBJ2-3; 8 bases are shared with TRBD2. J was trimmed by 5 bases and V by 1 base; bases with no gene match: 11. The germline CDR1 and CDR2 sequences are SQVTM and ANQGSEA. The CDR3 runs to 16 residues. CDR3 nucleotides: TGCAGCGTTGAAGGTGACTCACGGGGGGGTAGAGATACGCAGTATTTT. This gives the protein CSVEGDSRGGRDTQYF.

The V and J genes are TRBV9 and TRBJ2-5; D is unresolved. Germline CDR1 is SGDLS and CDR2 is YYNGEE. CDR3 size: 13 residues. The germline V and J ends were trimmed by 0 bases and 5 bases, with 8 bases remaining between them. CDR3 DNA: TGTGCCAGCAGCGTAGAGATGGAGGAGACCCAGTACTTC. It yields the protein CASSVEMEETQYF.

The chain is built from TRBV10-3 and TRBJ1-6; 7 bases are a match to TRBD1. Germline V gene lookup returns CDR1 ENHRY and CDR2 SYGVKD. Germline trimming cut 4 bases from V and 8 bases from J; bases unmatched to any gene: 5. CDR3 size: 14 residues. Here the CDR3 DNA reads TGTGCCATCAGTGCCGACAGGGAGGATTCACCCCTCCACTTT. Protein sequence: CAISADREDSPLHF.

Remarks on this clonotype: A much larger clonotype is one base distant, so this may be a read error. The V gene is TRBV6-6, the J gene TRBJ1-2; TRBD1 aligns across 8 bases. Germline loops: CDR1 MNHNY, CDR2 SVGAGI (reference sequence). J lost 8 bases, V lost 4 bases, and 3 bases had no gene match. CDR3 length: 12 amino acids. The CDR3, as DNA: TGTGCCAGCAGTTGGACAGGGAGGGGCTACACCTTC. It encodes CASSWTGRGYTF.